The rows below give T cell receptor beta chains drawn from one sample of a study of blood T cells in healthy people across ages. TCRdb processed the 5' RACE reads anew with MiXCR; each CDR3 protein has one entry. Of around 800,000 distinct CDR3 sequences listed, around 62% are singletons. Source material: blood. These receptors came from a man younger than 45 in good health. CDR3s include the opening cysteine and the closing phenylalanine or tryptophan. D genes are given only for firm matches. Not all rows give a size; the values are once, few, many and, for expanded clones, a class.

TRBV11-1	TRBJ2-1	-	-	CASSLGPIWEQFF	TGTGCCAGCAGCTTAGGACCTATTTGGGAGCAGTTCTTC
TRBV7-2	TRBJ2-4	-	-	CASSYGAMGKNIQYF	TGTGCCAGCAGCTACGGGGCGATGGGGAAAAACATTCAGTACTTC
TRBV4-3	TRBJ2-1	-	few	CASSQLPVGTGEQFF	TGCGCCAGCAGCCAACTCCCCGTAGGTACGGGTGAGCAGTTCTTC
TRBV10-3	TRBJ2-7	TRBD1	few	CAITRDRDYYEQYF	TGTGCCATCACTCGGGACAGGGATTACTACGAGCAGTACTTC
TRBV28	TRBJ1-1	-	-	CASSEPLEGTEAFF	TGTGCCAGCAGTGAACCCCTCGAGGGAACTGAAGCTTTCTTT
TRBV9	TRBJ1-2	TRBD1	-	CASSVGKGGRYGYTF	TGTGCCAGCAGCGTAGGGAAAGGGGGCCGCTATGGCTACACCTTC
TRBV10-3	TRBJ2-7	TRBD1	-	CAISSRDRGTYEQYF	TGTGCCATCAGCTCCAGGGACAGGGGAACCTACGAGCAGTACTTC
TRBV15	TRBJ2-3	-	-	CATSTAERRSTDTQYF	TGTGCCACCAGCACCGCCGAGAGGCGCAGCACAGATACGCAGTATTTT
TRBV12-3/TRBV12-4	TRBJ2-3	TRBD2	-	CASSLGTREIDTQYF	TGTGCCAGCAGTTTAGGGACTAGGGAGATAGATACGCAGTATTTT
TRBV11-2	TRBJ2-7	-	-	CASSLGQASLIYEQYF	TGTGCCAGCAGCTTAGGCCAGGCCAGTCTAATCTACGAGCAGTACTTC
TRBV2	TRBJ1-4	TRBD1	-	CASSVAGQAANEKLFF	TGTGCCAGCAGTGTTGCAGGACAGGCGGCTAATGAAAAACTGTTTTTT
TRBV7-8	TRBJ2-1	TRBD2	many	CASSVLAGGHNEQFF	TGTGCCAGCAGCGTACTAGCGGGGGGTCACAATGAGCAGTTCTTC